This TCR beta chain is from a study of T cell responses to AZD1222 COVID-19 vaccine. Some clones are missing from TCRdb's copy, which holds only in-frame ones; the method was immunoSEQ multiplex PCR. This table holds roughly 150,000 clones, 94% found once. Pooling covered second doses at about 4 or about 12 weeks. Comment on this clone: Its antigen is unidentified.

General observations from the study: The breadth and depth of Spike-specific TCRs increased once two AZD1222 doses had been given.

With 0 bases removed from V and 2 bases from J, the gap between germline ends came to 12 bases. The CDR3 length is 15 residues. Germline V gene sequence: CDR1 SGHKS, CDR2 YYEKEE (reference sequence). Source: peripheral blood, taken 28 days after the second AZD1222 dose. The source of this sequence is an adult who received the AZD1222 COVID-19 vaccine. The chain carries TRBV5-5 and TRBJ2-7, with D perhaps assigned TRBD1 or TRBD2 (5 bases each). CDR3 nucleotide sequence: TGTGCCAGCAGCTTGGGGGGGACCCAGACCTACGAGCAGTACTTC. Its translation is CASSLGGTQTYEQYF.